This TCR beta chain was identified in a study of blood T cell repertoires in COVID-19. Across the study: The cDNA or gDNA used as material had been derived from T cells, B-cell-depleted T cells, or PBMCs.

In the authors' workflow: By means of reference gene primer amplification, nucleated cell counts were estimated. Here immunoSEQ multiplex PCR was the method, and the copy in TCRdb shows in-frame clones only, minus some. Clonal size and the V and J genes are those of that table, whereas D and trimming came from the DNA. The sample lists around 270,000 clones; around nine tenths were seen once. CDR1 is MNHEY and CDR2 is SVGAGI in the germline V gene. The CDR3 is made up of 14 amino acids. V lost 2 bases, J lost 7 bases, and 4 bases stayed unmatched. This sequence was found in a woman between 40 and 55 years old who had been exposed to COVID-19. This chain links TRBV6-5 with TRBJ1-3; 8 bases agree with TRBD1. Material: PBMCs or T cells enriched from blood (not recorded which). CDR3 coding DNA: TGTGCCAGCAGTTACGGGGGACAGGTGAACACCATATATTTT. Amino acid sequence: CASSYGGQVNTIYF.